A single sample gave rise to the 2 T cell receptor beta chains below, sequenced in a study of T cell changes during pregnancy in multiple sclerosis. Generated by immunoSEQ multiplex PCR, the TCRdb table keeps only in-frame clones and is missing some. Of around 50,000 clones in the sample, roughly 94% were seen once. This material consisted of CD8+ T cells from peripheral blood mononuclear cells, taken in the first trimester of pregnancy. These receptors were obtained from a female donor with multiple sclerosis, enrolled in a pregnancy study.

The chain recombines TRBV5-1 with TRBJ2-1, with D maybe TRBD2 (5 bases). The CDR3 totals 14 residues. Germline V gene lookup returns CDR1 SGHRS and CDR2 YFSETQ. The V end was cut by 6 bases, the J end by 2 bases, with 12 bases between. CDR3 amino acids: CASKFSGTYNEQFF. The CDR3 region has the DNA TGCGCCAGCAAGTTCAGCGGAACCTACAATGAGCAGTTCTTC.

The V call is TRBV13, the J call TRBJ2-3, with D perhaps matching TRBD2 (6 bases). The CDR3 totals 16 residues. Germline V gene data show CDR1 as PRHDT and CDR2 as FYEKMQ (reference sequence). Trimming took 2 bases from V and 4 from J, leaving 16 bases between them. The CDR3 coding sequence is TGTGCCAGCAGCTTAAAAGCGGGTTTAACGGCAGATACGCAGTATTTT. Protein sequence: CASSLKAGLTADTQYF.